This TCR beta chain was recorded in a study of long-term antiretroviral therapy in people with HIV. Broader study findings: Every time point showed a repertoire led by clones expanded before ART. The data indicate that diversity increased after ART but remained below transplant donor controls.

Every participant gave one or more pre-ART and two or more post-ART PBMC samples. This CDR3 has 13 residues. The V gene lost 2 bases and the J gene lost 15 bases, with 18 bases spanning the gap. Looked up from germline, CDR1 is WSHSY and CDR2 is SAAADI. The assay, immunoSEQ v3.0, was run at survey level. TCRdb's table, derived via immunoSEQ multiplex PCR, lists solely in-frame clones and lacks some. The repertoire holds 38,000 or so clones, approximately 94% seen once, with 2% to 2.5% in the top ten. To note about this clone: The antigen remains undetermined.

The chain recombines TRBV10-2 with TRBJ2-3; D is uncertain. The TCR comes from a man younger than 40 with HIV. Sequences were derived from unsorted PBMCs, sampled about 9 years after starting antiretroviral therapy. As DNA, the CDR3 is TGCGCCAGCAGTGAGCAAGGCACGACATTCTCCTATTTT. Its protein product is CASSEQGTTFSYF.